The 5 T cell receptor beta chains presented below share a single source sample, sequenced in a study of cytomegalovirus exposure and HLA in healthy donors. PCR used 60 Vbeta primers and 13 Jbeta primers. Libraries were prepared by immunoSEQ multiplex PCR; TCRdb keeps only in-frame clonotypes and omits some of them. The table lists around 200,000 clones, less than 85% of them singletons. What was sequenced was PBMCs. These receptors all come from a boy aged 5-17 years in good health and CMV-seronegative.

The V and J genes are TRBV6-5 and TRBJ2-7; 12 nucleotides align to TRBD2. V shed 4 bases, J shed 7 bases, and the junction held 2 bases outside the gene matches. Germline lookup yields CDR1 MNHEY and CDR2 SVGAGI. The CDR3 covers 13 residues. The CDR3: CASSLGLAGEQYF. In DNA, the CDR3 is TGTGCCAGCAGTTTGGGACTAGCGGGTGAGCAGTACTTC.

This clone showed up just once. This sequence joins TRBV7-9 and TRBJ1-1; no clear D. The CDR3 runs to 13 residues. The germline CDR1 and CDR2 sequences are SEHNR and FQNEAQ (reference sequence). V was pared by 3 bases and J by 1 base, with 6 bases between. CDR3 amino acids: CASSFTGNTEAFF. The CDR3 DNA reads TGTGCCAGCAGCTTCACGGGGAACACTGAAGCTTTCTTT.

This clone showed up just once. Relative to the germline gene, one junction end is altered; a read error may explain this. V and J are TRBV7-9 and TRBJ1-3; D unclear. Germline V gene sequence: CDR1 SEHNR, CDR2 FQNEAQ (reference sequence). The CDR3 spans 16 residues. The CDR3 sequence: CSSSLEVTYSGNTIYF. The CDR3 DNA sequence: TGTTCCAGCAGCTTAGAAGTCACTTACTCTGGAAACACCATATATTTT.

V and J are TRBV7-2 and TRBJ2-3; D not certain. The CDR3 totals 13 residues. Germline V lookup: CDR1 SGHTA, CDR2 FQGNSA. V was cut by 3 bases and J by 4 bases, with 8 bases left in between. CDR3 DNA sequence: TGTGCCAGCAGCTTTCCCCCGGCAGATACGCAGTATTTT. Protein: CASSFPPADTQYF.

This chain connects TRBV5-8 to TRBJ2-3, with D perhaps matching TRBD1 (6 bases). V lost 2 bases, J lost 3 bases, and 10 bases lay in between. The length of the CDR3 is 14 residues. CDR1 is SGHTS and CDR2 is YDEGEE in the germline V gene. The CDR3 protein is CASSFQTGTDTQYF. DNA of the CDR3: TGTGCCAGCAGCTTTCAGACAGGAACAGATACGCAGTATTTT.